One sample yielded the 20 T cell receptor beta chains listed below, sequenced in a study of identical twins. A single record per CDR3 protein comes from TCRdb applying MiXCR to the 5' RACE reads. The sample consists of about 720,000 distinct CDR3 sequences, around a sixth of them appearing once. Another study also made use of these data, one on T cells expressing NK-cell markers.

Input material: PBMCs. These receptors originate from a woman aged 18 to 35 in good health.

There are a few counts of this clonotype. J is TRBJ1-6 and V is TRBV2, with TRBD1 as a possible D gene (6 bases). The ends were cut back, 2 bases at V and 8 bases at J, with 10 bases in the middle. Germline V gene lookup returns CDR1 SNHLY and CDR2 FYNNEI. The CDR3 extends over 14 amino acids. CDR3 amino acids: CASSEQGMDSPLHF. CDR3 coding DNA: TGTGCCAGCAGTGAACAGGGGATGGATTCACCCCTCCACTTT.

This clonotype was detected only a few times. CDR3 amino acids: CASSLRVTDEQYF. DNA for the CDR3: TGTGCCAGCAGCTTGAGGGTCACAGACGAGCAGTACTTC. The gene calls are TRBV5-5 and TRBJ2-7, with D unclear. The V gene lost 1 base and the J gene lost 5 bases, with 10 bases spanning the gap. Germline assignment: CDR1 SGHKS and CDR2 YYEKEE (reference sequence). The CDR3 contains 13 residues.

The rearrangement joins TRBV7-8 to TRBJ2-3; D not certain. Trimming pared 3 bases from V and 5 bases from J, leaving 12 bases between. Germline CDR1 is SGHVS and CDR2 is FQNEAQ. The CDR3 has 14 amino acids. This chain's CDR3 is CASSFQSDEDTQYF. For the CDR3, the DNA is TGTGCCAGCAGCTTTCAGTCTGATGAAGATACGCAGTATTTT.

There are many counts of this clonotype. The J gene is TRBJ2-7, the V gene TRBV12-5; 7 bases map to TRBD1. The V segment lost 1 base and the J segment 3 bases; nucleotides outside the gene matches: 0. The CDR3 is 13 residues long. Germline V gene lookup returns CDR1 LGHNT and CDR2 FRNRAP. As DNA, the CDR3 is TGTGCTAGTGGTTTGGACAGGGGCTACGAGCAGTACTTC. Translating it yields CASGLDRGYEQYF.

This clonotype was counted many times. The J gene is TRBJ2-1, the V gene TRBV12-3 or TRBV12-4, with D possibly TRBD2 on 6 matching bases. The V and J ends lost 1 base and 7 bases respectively, with 14 bases between them. This CDR3 contains 15 residues. CDR3 DNA sequence: TGTGCCAGCAGTTTAGGGGGGGTGTTGGGGAATGAGCAGTTCTTC. As protein: CASSLGGVLGNEQFF.

This clonotype has a handful of counts. The chain has TRBV20-1 and TRBJ2-7; D perhaps matches TRBD2 (7 bases). Germline V gives CDR1 DFQATT, CDR2 SNEGSKA (reference sequence). The V gene lost 5 bases and the J gene lost 3 bases, with 17 bases spanning the gap. This CDR3 has 14 amino acids. The DNA for the CDR3 is TGCAGTGCTCGGGGGGCTCGGGGATACTACGAGCAGTACTTC. This encodes CSARGARGYYEQYF.

The chain is built from TRBV7-9 and TRBJ2-7; unclear D gene. CDR1 is SEHNR and CDR2 is FQNEAQ in the germline V gene (reference sequence). V dropped 8 bases and J dropped 0 bases, with 8 bases sitting between them. This CDR3 region has 12 residues. CDR3 loop: CASLGFSYEQYF. The CDR3, as DNA: TGTGCCAGCTTGGGGTTCTCCTACGAGCAGTACTTC.

The chain employs TRBV4-3 and TRBJ2-5; D is perhaps TRBD2 (5 bases). The germline gives CDR1 LGHNA, CDR2 YSLEER. CDR3 length: 15 residues. Trimming took off 1 base at V and 5 bases at J, with 14 bases between the two ends. This CDR3 reads CASSQVANSRETQYF. The CDR3 bases are TGCGCCAGCAGCCAAGTAGCGAATAGCCGTGAGACCCAGTACTTC.

This clonotype was picked up a small number of times. The chain recombines TRBV2 with TRBJ2-2; 12 positions agree with TRBD1. The CDR3 contains 15 residues. Losses at the gene ends were 7 bases for V and 8 bases for J; bases not matched to a gene: 8. CDR1 is SNHLY and CDR2 is FYNNEI in the germline V gene. This chain's CDR3 is CASTGTGGEEGELFF. The CDR3 region has the DNA TGTGCCAGCACGGGGACAGGGGGCGAGGAGGGGGAGCTGTTTTTT.

J is TRBJ2-7 and V is TRBV12-3 or TRBV12-4; 10 bases match TRBD1. The CDR3 has 16 residues. The J segment lost 0 bases and the V segment lost 5 bases, leaving 7 bases of the junction unmatched. In DNA, the CDR3 is TGTGCCAGCAGTCCTTCGGGACAGGGGATCTCCTACGAGCAGTACTTC. This sequence encodes CASSPSGQGISYEQYF.

This clonotype was counted a few times. The V and J genes are TRBV5-1 and TRBJ2-3; TRBD2 matches 10 bases. This CDR3 contains 16 residues. V lost 1 base, J lost 0 bases, and 2 bases stayed unmatched. Germline V lookup: CDR1 SGHRS, CDR2 YFSETQ. The CDR3 loop reads CASSLPSGSSTDTQYF. The CDR3 DNA sequence: TGCGCCAGCAGCTTGCCTAGCGGGAGTAGCACAGATACGCAGTATTTT.

The chain carries TRBV19 and TRBJ2-1; D perhaps matches TRBD2 (6 bases). The germline CDR1 and CDR2 sequences are LNHDA and SQIVND (reference sequence). V lost 7 bases and J 7 bases, leaving 20 bases between the germline ends. CDR3 length equals 15 residues. The CDR3 coding sequence is TGTGCCAGTATCGGTGGGCGGGGTAAGGGGAATGAGCAGTTCTTC. As protein: CASIGGRGKGNEQFF.

A few counts support this clonotype. The chain is built from TRBV6-1 and TRBJ2-3, with 9 positions matching TRBD2. Germline V gene sequence: CDR1 MNHNS, CDR2 SASEGT. The CDR3 runs 14 residues. The ends lost 7 bases at V and 2 bases at J; junction bases unmatched: 4. In nucleotides, the CDR3 is TGTGCCAGCATCGCGGGGGGGATCACAGATACGCAGTATTTT. Protein: CASIAGGITDTQYF.

The chain links TRBV7-9 to TRBJ2-3, with 10 positions matching TRBD2. CDR1 and CDR2 (germline): SEHNR, FQNEAQ (reference sequence). The V segment lost 3 bases and the J segment 7 bases; nucleotides outside the gene matches: 10. There are 16 residues in the CDR3. CDR3 sequence: CASSLRSSGSSNTQYF. As DNA, the CDR3 is TGTGCCAGCAGCTTGCGATCTAGCGGGAGCTCCAATACGCAGTATTTT.

This chain links TRBV5-5 with TRBJ2-1; TRBD1 might be the D (5 bases). The V and J ends lost 5 bases and 8 bases respectively, with 23 bases between them. Germline CDR1 SGHKS, CDR2 YYEKEE (reference sequence). The CDR3 length is 16 residues. The CDR3 DNA reads TGTGCCAGCAGTTATCAAACAGGAAAATTCGTCGATGAGCAGTTCTTC. Translated, it gives CASSYQTGKFVDEQFF.

This clonotype occurred a few times. The chain uses TRBV7-2 and TRBJ2-7; 9 nucleotides align to TRBD2. The germline V gene has CDR1 SGHTA and CDR2 FQGNSA. The length of the CDR3 is 16 residues. V lost 5 bases, J lost 4 bases, and 12 bases stayed unmatched. CDR3 sequence: CASSPRPASGRYEQYF. The CDR3 region has the DNA TGTGCCAGCAGCCCACGACCCGCCAGCGGGAGGTACGAGCAGTACTTC.

V gene TRBV7-2 combines with J gene TRBJ2-1; TRBD2 matches 13 bases. Germline V CDR1 and CDR2: SGHTA, FQGNSA. V was pared by 5 bases and J by 9 bases, with 4 bases of the junction left unmatched. The CDR3 totals 14 residues. CDR3 sequence reads: CASSGLAGVSEQFF. CDR3 bases: TGTGCCAGCAGCGGACTAGCGGGGGTTAGTGAGCAGTTCTTC. The variable domain in full, with the rest retrieved from reference TRBV7-2 and TRBJ2-1, is GAGVSQSPSNKVTEKGKDVELRCDPISGHTALYWYRQSLGQGLEFLIYFQGNSAPDKSGLPSDRFSAERTGGSVSTLTIQRTQQEDSAVYLCASSGLAGVSEQFFGPGTRLTVL.

The rearrangement links TRBV24-1 to TRBJ2-1; 10 positions match TRBD1. The CDR3 consists of 18 residues. Per the germline V gene, CDR1 is KGHDR and CDR2 is SFDVKD. J gave up 6 bases and V 5 bases, and 15 bases lay outside the gene matches. CDR3 sequence: CATSGRNPGQGIVNEQFF. CDR3 nucleotides: TGTGCCACCAGTGGCCGTAACCCGGGACAGGGGATTGTCAATGAGCAGTTCTTC.

The genes are TRBV20-1 and TRBJ2-3; TRBD2 matches at 7 bases. The CDR3 is made up of 15 amino acids. V lost 1 base to trimming and J lost 4 bases; unmatched junction nucleotides: 8. From germline, CDR1 is DFQATT and CDR2 SNEGSKA (reference sequence). Here the CDR3 reads CSARVGAGTSDTQYF. In DNA, the CDR3 is TGCAGTGCTAGAGTCGGAGCGGGGACTTCAGATACGCAGTATTTT.

This chain links TRBV20-1 with TRBJ2-5; D unclear. Germline CDR1 is DFQATT and CDR2 is SNEGSKA (reference sequence). The V end was cut by 5 bases, the J end by 3 bases, with 13 bases between. This CDR3 is built from 13 residues. CDR3 region: CSAPKLVEETQYF. CDR3 coding DNA: TGCAGTGCTCCTAAACTGGTCGAAGAGACCCAGTACTTC.